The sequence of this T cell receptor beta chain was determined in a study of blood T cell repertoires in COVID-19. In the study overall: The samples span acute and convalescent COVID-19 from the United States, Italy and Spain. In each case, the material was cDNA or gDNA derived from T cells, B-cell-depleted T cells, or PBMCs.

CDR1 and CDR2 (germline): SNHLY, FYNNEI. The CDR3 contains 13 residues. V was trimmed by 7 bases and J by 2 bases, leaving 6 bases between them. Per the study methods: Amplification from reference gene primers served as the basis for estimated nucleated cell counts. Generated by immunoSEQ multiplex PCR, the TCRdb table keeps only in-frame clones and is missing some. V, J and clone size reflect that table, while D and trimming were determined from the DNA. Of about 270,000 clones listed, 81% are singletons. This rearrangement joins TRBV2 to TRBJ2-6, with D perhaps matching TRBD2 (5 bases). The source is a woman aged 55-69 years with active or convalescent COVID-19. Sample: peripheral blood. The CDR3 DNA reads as TGTGCCAGCACCGGGACTGGGGCCAACGTCCTGACTTTC. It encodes CASTGTGANVLTF. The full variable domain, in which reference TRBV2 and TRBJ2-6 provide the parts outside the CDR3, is EPEVTQTPSHQVTQMGQEVILRCVPISNHLYFYWYRQILGQKVEFLVSFYNNEISEKSEIFDDQFSVERPDGSNFTLKIRSTKLEDSAMYFCASTGTGANVLTFGAGSRLTVL.